This T cell receptor (beta chain) was recovered during a study of T cells in Graves' hyperthyroidism and ophthalmopathy. The diagnostic basis comprised clinical symptoms, serum thyroxine and TRAb, thyroid ultrasound and orbital computed tomography. At first hyperthyroidism diagnosis, before any ophthalmopathy symptoms, the blood sample was collected. This clonotype was recorded at least ten times. Its specificity is not known. RNA transcripts gave rise to amplified TCR beta CDR3 regions. The HTBI primer set drove a first-round RT-PCR of the TCR CDR3. MiXCR was run by TCRdb on the multiplex PCR reads, yielding one entry per CDR3 protein. The sample lists a few hundred thousand distinct CDR3 sequences, about 14% seen once, with approximately 12% in the top ten. Study-wide results and caveats: Stable hyperthyroidism was separated from ophthalmopathy by a model based on 13 V-J features. Most thyroid clonotypes that were expanded above 0.001 also turned up in blood.

The receptor comes from a woman in her forties with Graves' hyperthyroidism that later progressed to Graves' ophthalmopathy. The sample was blood.

In nucleotides, the CDR3 is TGTGCCAGCAGCCCTCCCTCGTACGAGCAGTACTTC. Translated, it gives CASSPPSYEQYF. The chain has TRBV28 and TRBJ2-7; D call uncertain. Germline assignment: CDR1 MDHEN and CDR2 SYDVKM. V was clipped by 6 bases and J by 4 bases, with 10 bases between them. This CDR3 has 12 residues.